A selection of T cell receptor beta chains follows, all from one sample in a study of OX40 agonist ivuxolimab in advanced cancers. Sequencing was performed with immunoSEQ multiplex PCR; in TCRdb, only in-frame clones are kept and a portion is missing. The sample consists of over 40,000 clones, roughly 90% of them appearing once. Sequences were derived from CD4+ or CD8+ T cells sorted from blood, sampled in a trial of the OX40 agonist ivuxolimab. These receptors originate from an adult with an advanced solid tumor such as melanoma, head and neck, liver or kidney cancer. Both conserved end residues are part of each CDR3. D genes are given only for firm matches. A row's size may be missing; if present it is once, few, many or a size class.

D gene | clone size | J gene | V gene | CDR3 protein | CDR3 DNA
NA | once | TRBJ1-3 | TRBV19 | CASSIVSITGNTIYF | TGTGCCAGTAGTATTGTGAGCATTACTGGAAACACCATATATTTT
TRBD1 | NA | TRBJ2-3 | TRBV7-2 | CASSRDRGAGTDTQYF | TGTGCCAGCAGCCGCGACAGGGGCGCAGGAACAGATACGCAGTATTTT
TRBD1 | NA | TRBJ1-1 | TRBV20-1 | CSAQDREGF | TGCAGTGCTCAAGACAGGGAGGGATTT
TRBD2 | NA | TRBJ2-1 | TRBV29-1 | CSVVAGVGNNEQFF | TGCAGCGTTGTTGCGGGAGTGGGCAACAATGAGCAGTTCTTC
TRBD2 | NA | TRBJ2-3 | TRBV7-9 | CASSFRVSGGADTQYF | TGTGCCAGCAGCTTCCGAGTTAGCGGGGGGGCAGATACGCAGTATTTT
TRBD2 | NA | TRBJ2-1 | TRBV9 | CASSVGLAGGPVSNEQFF | TGTGCCAGCAGCGTGGGACTAGCGGGAGGGCCGGTCAGCAATGAGCAGTTCTTC
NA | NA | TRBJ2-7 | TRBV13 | CASSFNRAYEQYF | TGTGCCAGCAGCTTTAACAGGGCCTACGAGCAGTACTTC
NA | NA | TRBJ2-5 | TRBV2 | CASRGRGGVETQYF | TGTGCCAGCAGAGGAAGGGGGGGGGTTGAGACCCAGTACTTC
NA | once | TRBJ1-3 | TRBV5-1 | CASSSEGAGNTIYF | TGCGCCAGCAGCTCTGAAGGTGCTGGAAACACCATATATTTT
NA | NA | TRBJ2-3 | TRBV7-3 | CASSLSPERRTDTQYF | TGTGCCAGCAGCCTCAGCCCCGAAAGGCGCACAGATACGCAGTATTTT
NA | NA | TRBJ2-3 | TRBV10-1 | CASSEGGRLWDTQYF | TGCGCCAGCAGTGAGGGGGGCAGGCTTTGGGATACGCAGTATTTT
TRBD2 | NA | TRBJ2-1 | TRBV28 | CASRTSGINEQFF | TGTGCCAGCAGGACTAGCGGGATAAATGAGCAGTTCTTC
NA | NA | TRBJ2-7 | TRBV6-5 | CASSYVGEQYF | TGTGCCAGCAGTTACGTGGGGGAGCAGTACTTC
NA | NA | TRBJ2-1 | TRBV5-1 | CASKQGTTYNEQFF | TGCGCCAGCAAGCAGGGGACGACCTACAATGAGCAGTTCTTC
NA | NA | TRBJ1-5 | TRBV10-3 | CATRAGHSNQPQHF | TGTGCCACCAGGGCGGGGCATAGCAATCAGCCCCAGCATTTT
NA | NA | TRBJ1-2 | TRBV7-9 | CASSLRQIYGYTF | TGTGCCAGCAGCTTACGACAGATCTATGGCTACACCTTC